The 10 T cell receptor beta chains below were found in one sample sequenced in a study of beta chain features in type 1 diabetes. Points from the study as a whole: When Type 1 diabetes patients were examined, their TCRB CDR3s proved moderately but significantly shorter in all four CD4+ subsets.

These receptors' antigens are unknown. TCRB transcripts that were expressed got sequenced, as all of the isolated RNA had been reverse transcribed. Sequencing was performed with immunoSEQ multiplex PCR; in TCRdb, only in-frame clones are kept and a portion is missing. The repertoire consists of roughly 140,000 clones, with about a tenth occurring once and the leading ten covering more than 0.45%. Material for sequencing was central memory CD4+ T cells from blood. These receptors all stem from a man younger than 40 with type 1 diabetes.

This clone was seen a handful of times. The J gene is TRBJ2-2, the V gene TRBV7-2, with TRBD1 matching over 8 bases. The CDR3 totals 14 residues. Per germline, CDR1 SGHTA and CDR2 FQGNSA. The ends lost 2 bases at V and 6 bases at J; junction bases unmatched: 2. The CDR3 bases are TGTGCCAGCAGCTTAAACAGGGGGGCCGGGGAGCTGTTTTTT. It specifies CASSLNRGAGELFF.

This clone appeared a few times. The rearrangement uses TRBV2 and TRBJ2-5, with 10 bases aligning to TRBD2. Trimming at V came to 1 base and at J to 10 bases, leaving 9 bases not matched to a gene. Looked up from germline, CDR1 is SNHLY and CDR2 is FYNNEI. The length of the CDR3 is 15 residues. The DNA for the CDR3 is TGTGCCAGCAGTGAAGAGCGGGAGGGCCTGAAGGACCAGTACTTC. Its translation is CASSEEREGLKDQYF.

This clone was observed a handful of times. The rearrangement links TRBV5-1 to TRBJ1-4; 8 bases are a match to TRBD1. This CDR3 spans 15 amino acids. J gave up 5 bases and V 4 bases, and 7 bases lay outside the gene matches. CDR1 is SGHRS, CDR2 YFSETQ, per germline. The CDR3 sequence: CASSKQGAVNEKLFF. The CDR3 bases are TGCGCCAGCAGCAAGCAGGGGGCCGTAAATGAAAAACTGTTTTTT.

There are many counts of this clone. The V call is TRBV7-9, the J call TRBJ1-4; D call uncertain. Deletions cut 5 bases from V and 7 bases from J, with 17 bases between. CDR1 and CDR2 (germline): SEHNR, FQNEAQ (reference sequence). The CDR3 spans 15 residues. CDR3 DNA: TGTGCCAGCAGCAAGGGAGGGCAGGCGGGTGAAAAACTGTTTTTT. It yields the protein CASSKGGQAGEKLFF.

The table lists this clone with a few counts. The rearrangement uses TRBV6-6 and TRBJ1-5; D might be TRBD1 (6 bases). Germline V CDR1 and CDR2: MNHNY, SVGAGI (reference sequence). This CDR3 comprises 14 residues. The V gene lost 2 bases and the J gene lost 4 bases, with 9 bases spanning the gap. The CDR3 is CASSYLGQNQPQHF. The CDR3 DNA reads TGTGCCAGCAGTTACCTTGGACAGAATCAGCCCCAGCATTTT.

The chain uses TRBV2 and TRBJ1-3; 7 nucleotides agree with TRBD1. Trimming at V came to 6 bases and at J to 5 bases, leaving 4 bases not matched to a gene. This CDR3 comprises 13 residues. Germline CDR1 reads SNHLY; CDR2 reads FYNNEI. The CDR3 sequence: CASSGTVRNTIYF. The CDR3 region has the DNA TGTGCCAGCAGCGGGACAGTACGAAACACCATATATTTT.

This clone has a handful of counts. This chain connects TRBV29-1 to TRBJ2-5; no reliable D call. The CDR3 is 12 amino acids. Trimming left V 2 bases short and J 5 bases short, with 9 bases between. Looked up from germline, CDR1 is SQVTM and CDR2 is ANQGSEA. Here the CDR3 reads CSVETGAETQYF. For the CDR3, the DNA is TGCAGCGTTGAAACGGGTGCGGAGACCCAGTACTTC.

The CDR3 protein is CASSLEGGAHNEQFF. CDR3 sequence (DNA): TGCGCCAGCAGCTTGGAAGGCGGGGCCCACAATGAGCAGTTCTTC. The chain has TRBV5-1 and TRBJ2-1; tentative D call: TRBD2 (6 bases). CDR3 length equals 15 residues. Germline CDR1 and CDR2: SGHRS and YFSETQ. With 0 bases removed from V and 5 bases from J, the gap between germline ends came to 12 bases.

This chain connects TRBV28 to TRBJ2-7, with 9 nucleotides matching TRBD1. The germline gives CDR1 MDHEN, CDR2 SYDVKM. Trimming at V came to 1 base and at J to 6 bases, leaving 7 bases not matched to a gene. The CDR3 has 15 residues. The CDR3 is CASSLSGQGTSEQYF. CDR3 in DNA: TGTGCCAGCAGTTTATCGGGACAGGGTACTTCCGAGCAGTACTTC.

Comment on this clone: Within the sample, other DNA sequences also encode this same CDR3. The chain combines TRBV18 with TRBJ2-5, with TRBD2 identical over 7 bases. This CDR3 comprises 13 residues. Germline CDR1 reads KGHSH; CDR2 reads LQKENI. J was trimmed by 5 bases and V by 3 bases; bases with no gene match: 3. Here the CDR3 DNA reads TGTGCCAGCTCACCGGGACTATTGGAGACCCAGTACTTC. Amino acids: CASSPGLLETQYF.